A selection of T cell receptor beta chains follows, all from one sample in a study of technical replicates of blood from a handful of donors. Produced via immunoSEQ multiplex PCR; TCRdb's table is partial and in-frame only. The sample holds 70,000 to 95,000 clones, 94% seen once. The sample taken for sequencing was T cells isolated from PBMCs. These receptors all come from a human donor in good health. Each CDR3 is given with its conserved first and last residue. A D gene is named only where the DNA matches it firmly. The size entry is marked missing in some rows and otherwise reads once, few, many or a size class.

j_call v_call d_call clone_size cdr3_aa cdr3_nt
TRBJ2-7 TRBV9 - - CASSGGKDTVRAYEQYF TGTGCCAGCAGCGGTGGTAAAGACACGGTTAGAGCCTACGAGCAGTACTTC
TRBJ2-3 TRBV19 - - CASSMASGTDTQYF TGTGCCAGTAGTATGGCTAGCGGCACAGATACGCAGTATTTT
TRBJ1-1 TRBV5-1 - once CASSLGPSNTEAFF TGCGCCAGCAGCTTGGGGCCCTCCAACACTGAAGCTTTCTTT
TRBJ1-2 TRBV19 - - CASSKPSGVSNYGYTF TGTGCCAGTAGTAAACCTTCAGGGGTCTCTAACTATGGCTACACCTTC
TRBJ1-6 TRBV11-3 - - CASSSTKYNSPLHF TGTGCCAGCAGCTCTACCAAATATAATTCACCCCTCCACTTT
TRBJ2-6 TRBV5-5 - - CASSFSGVYSTGANVLTF TGTGCCAGCAGCTTCTCCGGCGTGTACAGCACTGGGGCCAACGTCCTGACTTTC
TRBJ1-1 TRBV29-1 - - CSVVDRDRPNTEAFF TGCAGCGTTGTAGATCGAGACAGGCCGAACACTGAAGCTTTCTTT
TRBJ1-1 TRBV7-9 TRBD1 once CASSLTGGNEAFF TGTGCCAGCAGCTTGACAGGGGGTAATGAAGCTTTCTTT
TRBJ2-1 TRBV10-2 TRBD1 - CAGGDRGDEQFF TGCGCCGGGGGAGACAGGGGGGATGAGCAGTTCTTC
TRBJ2-1 TRBV5-4 - - CASSLDLQETYNEQFF TGTGCCAGCAGCTTAGACCTCCAGGAAACTTACAATGAGCAGTTCTTC
TRBJ2-7 TRBV20-1 - - CSASGTYEQYF TGCAGTGCTAGCGGGACCTACGAGCAGTACTTC
TRBJ1-2 TRBV9 - - CASSAPRTERDYGYTF TGTGCCAGCAGCGCCCCCCGGACAGAACGCGACTATGGCTACACCTTC
TRBJ2-2 TRBV27 TRBD1 - CASSYRGTGELFF TGTGCCAGCAGCTACAGGGGCACCGGGGAGCTGTTTTTT
TRBJ2-7 TRBV19 TRBD2 once CASSPPGLGYEQYF TGTGCCAGTAGTCCTCCGGGACTAGGGTACGAGCAGTACTTC
TRBJ2-1 TRBV10-3 - - CAISVQTSYNEQFF TGTGCCATCAGTGTACAGACCTCCTACAATGAGCAGTTCTTC
TRBJ1-5 TRBV5-6 - once CASRDSFSNQPQHF TGTGCCAGCCGAGACAGTTTCAGCAATCAGCCCCAGCATTTT
TRBJ2-1 TRBV11-2 TRBD2 - CASSLGHFGTSGYNEQFF TGTGCCAGCAGCTTAGGTCATTTCGGGACTAGCGGTTACAATGAGCAGTTCTTC
TRBJ1-1 TRBV6-1 - - CASSEGLWQVNTEAFF TGTGCCAGCAGTGAAGGTTTATGGCAGGTGAACACTGAAGCTTTCTTT
TRBJ2-7 TRBV10-3 TRBD1 - CAIRGQEKSEQYF TGTGCCATCAGAGGACAGGAGAAAAGCGAGCAGTACTTC
TRBJ1-5 TRBV7-3 TRBD1 - CASSPGGNQPQHF TGTGCCAGCAGCCCAGGGGGTAATCAGCCCCAGCATTTT